The sequence of this T cell receptor (beta chain) was determined in a study of blood T cell repertoires in COVID-19 (dated by TCRdb to about 2020). Notes on the research overall: Samples from collaborators originated in the United States, Italy and Spain and spanned both the acute and convalescent phases of COVID-19. The samples were drawn from two sources: the first 160 participants of the ongoing ImmuneRACE study, and 950 to 1,500 subjects contributed by 6 global collaborators. Deeply sampled blood TCRbeta repertoires from subjects exposed to, actively infected with, or recovered from COVID-19 were included in the dataset. The repertoires were made available in a free public database intended to serve as a resource for research on the immune response to SARS-CoV-2. The material from the prospective study consisted of cDNA or gDNA derived from T cells, B-cell-depleted T cells, or PBMCs. HLA class I and class II types, where available, came from metadata supplied by the sample provider rather than from assay-based typing. A de-identified subject ID, COVID-19 status, age in years and sex were almost always included in the sample metadata.

The collaborating institutions used their own protocols to collect whole blood in K2EDTA tubes. For TCRbeta analysis, collaborators shipped samples in one of three forms: frozen whole blood, isolated PBMCs, or DNA extracted from either of those sample types. TCRbeta CDR3 regions were amplified from genomic DNA using the immunoSEQ Assay, a bias-controlled multiplex PCR. As for the authors' bioinformatics: Within the assay, amplification of reference gene primers was used to estimate how many nucleated cells each sample contained. To quantify the absolute abundance of each unique TCRbeta CDR3 rearrangement, sequence reads were collapsed and filtered. For each sample, productive Simpson clonality was calculated by taking the square root of Simpson's diversity index across productive rearrangements. In its TCRdb copy, this immuneACCESS table keeps in-frame sequences only and misses some clones. Where compared with another copy, unresolved V genes explain less than half of these, and the others have no known cause. V and J calls and clone size come straight from that table; D and trimming were deduced from the DNA. The sample table records roughly 150,000 clones; roughly 91% of these occur just once. 2.5% to 3% of the sample goes to the ten largest clones.

Trimming at the junction amounts to 3 bases on V and 3 bases on J, and the germline ends lie 8 bases apart. CDR1 and CDR2, looked up from the germline V gene, are SGHDN and FVKESK. The CDR3 has 13 amino acids, counting the end cysteine and phenylalanine. Only the CDR3 DNA stays, 39 bases, in frame from base 1. About this clone itself: Its antigen remains unidentified. No qualities accompany the bases; no much larger clone lies one base away.

Broad study findings and their caveats: The quantity of clinical and demographic metadata differed by source and by participant and was supplied without curation.

The source is a man aged 55 to 70 with active or convalescent COVID-19. Input material: peripheral blood. This chain joins TRBV14 to TRBJ1-1; the D segment cannot be called with confidence. The DNA sequence is as follows: TGTGCCAGCAGCCAGTTTACAGACACTGAAGCTTTCTTT. Translated, it gives CASSQFTDTEAFF.